Following are 23 T cell receptor beta chains from one sample sequenced in a study of blood T cell repertoires in COVID-19. Repertoires were generated with immunoSEQ multiplex PCR, while TCRdb's copy carries only in-frame clones and drops some. The sample consists of about 300,000 clones, approximately 84% of them appearing once. Sequenced input: peripheral blood. The source is a human donor with COVID-19, enrolled during active disease. The donor label of this sample is uncertain.

This sequence joins TRBV7-9 and TRBJ2-7; 7 nucleotides agree with TRBD1. Germline V gene data show CDR1 as SEHNR and CDR2 as FQNEAQ (reference sequence). The V segment lost 5 bases and the J segment 2 bases; nucleotides outside the gene matches: 15. The CDR3 covers 17 residues. CDR3 sequence reads: CASSTSAQRQGPYEQYF. The CDR3 DNA follows: TGTGCCAGCAGCACCTCCGCCCAGAGACAGGGCCCCTACGAGCAGTACTTC. The entire variable domain, with the rest obtained from reference TRBV7-9 and TRBJ2-7, is as follows: DTGVSQNPRHKITKRGQNVTFRCDPISEHNRLYWYRQTLGQGPEFLTYFQNEAQLEKSRLLSDRFSAERPKGSFSTLEIQRTEQGDSAMYLCASSTSAQRQGPYEQYFGPGTRLTVT.

V is TRBV6-2 or TRBV6-3 and J is TRBJ2-2; weak D call: TRBD2 (6 bases). This CDR3 contains 17 residues. With 0 bases removed from V and 5 bases from J, the gap between germline ends came to 16 bases. From germline, CDR1 is MNHEY and CDR2 SVGEGT. The CDR3, as DNA: TGTGCCAGCAGTTACTCGACCGAGGGAGGAGCGACCGGGGAGCTGTTTTTT. This encodes CASSYSTEGGATGELFF.

The chain has TRBV10-1 and TRBJ1-1, with TRBD1 identical over 8 bases. This CDR3 is built from 15 residues. V shed 6 bases, J shed 1 base, and the junction held 7 bases outside the gene matches. Germline V lookup: CDR1 WNHNN, CDR2 SYGVQD (reference sequence). The CDR3 DNA follows: TGCGCCAGCAGCTCGCGACAGGGGCCGAACACTGAAGCTTTCTTT. It yields the protein CASSSRQGPNTEAFF.

The chain recombines TRBV4-3 with TRBJ1-5; D remains ambiguous. Deletions cut 4 bases from V and 7 bases from J, with 11 bases between. The germline CDR1 and CDR2 sequences are LGHNA and YSLEER. The CDR3 length is 13 residues. Here the CDR3 reads CASSPSREQPQHF. The CDR3 DNA sequence: TGCGCCAGCAGCCCTAGCCGGGAACAGCCCCAGCATTTT.

The chain has TRBV19 and TRBJ2-7, with D possibly matching TRBD2 (6 bases). The V end lost 5 bases, the J end lost 6 bases, and 17 bases lay between the germline ends. Germline V lookup: CDR1 LNHDA, CDR2 SQIVND (reference sequence). The CDR3 is 14 amino acids. The CDR3 DNA is TGTGCCAGTAGTCTACCGGGACTCCAAGCCGAGCAGTACTTC. This translates into CASSLPGLQAEQYF.

The V call is TRBV6-5, the J call TRBJ2-3; D is uncertain. Germline lookup yields CDR1 MNHEY and CDR2 SVGAGI. V lost 1 base and J 2 bases, leaving 13 bases between the germline ends. CDR3 length equals 16 residues. The CDR3 DNA sequence: TGTGCCAGCAGTTACTGGAGACTCTCTTCCACAGATACGCAGTATTTT. Translated, it gives CASSYWRLSSTDTQYF.

V and J are TRBV6-4 and TRBJ2-1; 7 bases map to TRBD2. The CDR3 length is 15 residues. With V trimmed by 4 bases and J by 8 bases, 11 bases remained unmatched. The germline gives CDR1 MRHNA, CDR2 SNTAGT. The CDR3 bases are TGTGCCAGCAGTGTACGAGGGAGGGGTCGGGATGAGCAGTTCTTC. Protein: CASSVRGRGRDEQFF.

This clone came up a few times. The V and J genes are TRBV9 and TRBJ1-1, with unresolved D. Between the trimmed V and J ends, which lost 0 bases and 0 bases, there was a span of 6 bases. The germline V gene has CDR1 SGDLS and CDR2 YYNGEE. CDR3 length equals 14 residues. CDR3 residues: CASSVVSMNTEAFF. CDR3 DNA: TGTGCCAGCAGCGTAGTAAGCATGAACACTGAAGCTTTCTTT.

This clone was observed a few times. This chain connects TRBV12-2 to TRBJ1-1; TRBD1 is the table's D call and was not checked against the DNA. TRBV12-2 counts as a pseudogene. CDR3 size: 18 residues. The CDR3 bases are TGTGCAAGTCGCTTATGGGACAGGCGGAGAGCCTGGAACACTGAAGCTTTCTTT. Protein: CASRLWDRRRAWNTEAFF.

CDR3 nucleotides: TGTGCCAGCAGTGAATATGGAGGAGGACAGGGAGAGGAACTGTTTTTT. As protein: CASSEYGGGQGEELFF. This chain joins TRBV25-1 and TRBJ1-4, with TRBD1 identical over 8 bases. The V and J ends lost 0 bases and 12 bases, in that order; junction bases with no gene match: 12. This CDR3 spans 16 amino acids. Germline CDR1 is MGHDK and CDR2 is SYGVNS. Full variable domain (missing parts from reference TRBV25-1 and TRBJ1-4): EADIYQTPRYLVIGTGKKITLECSQTMGHDKMYWYQQDPGMELHLIHYSYGVNSTEKGDLSSESTVSRIRTEHFPLTLESARPSHTSQYLCASSEYGGGQGEELFFGSGTQLSVL.

J is TRBJ2-1 and V is TRBV5-1; tentative D call: TRBD2 (6 bases). The length of the CDR3 is 17 residues. CDR1 is SGHRS, CDR2 YFSETQ, per germline. With 4 bases removed from V and 0 bases from J, the gap between germline ends came to 17 bases. CDR3 nucleotides: TGCGCCAGCAGCCTGACCGGGAGTCGGAGCTCCTACAATGAGCAGTTCTTC. It specifies CASSLTGSRSSYNEQFF.

About this clone itself: At one of its ends the junction is not consistent with the germline gene, which may arise from a read error. This chain links TRBV30 with TRBJ2-1; D may be TRBD2 (7 bases). The CDR3 runs 16 residues. Germline V CDR1 and CDR2: GTSNPN, SVGIG (reference sequence). This CDR3 is CAGSGGGGGSYNEQFF. The CDR3, as DNA: TGTGCCGGGAGTGGGGGGGGAGGGGGCTCCTACAATGAGCAGTTCTTC.

The chain combines TRBV18 with TRBJ1-4; D ambiguous. CDR1 KGHSH and CDR2 LQKENI come from the germline V gene. Trimming pared 6 bases from V and 8 bases from J, leaving 16 bases between. The CDR3 runs 14 residues. This CDR3 is CASSPVREAEKLFF. CDR3 bases: TGTGCCAGCTCCCCTGTCCGAGAGGCCGAAAAACTGTTTTTT.

The J gene is TRBJ2-1, the V gene TRBV7-8, with TRBD1 matching over 9 bases. Trimming removed 5 bases from V and 8 bases from J; junction bases left unmatched: 4. The germline gives CDR1 SGHVS, CDR2 FQNEAQ. CDR3 size: 13 residues. CDR3 sequence: CASSPDRGYEQFF. The CDR3 nucleotides are TGTGCCAGCAGCCCCGACAGGGGGTATGAGCAGTTCTTC.

This clone was seen just once. CDR3 amino acids: CASSPRGDRVYNQPQHF. The CDR3 region has the DNA TGTGCCAGCAGTCCCAGAGGGGACAGGGTATACAATCAGCCCCAGCATTTT. The chain has TRBV27 and TRBJ1-5, with 9 positions matching TRBD1. The CDR3 runs 17 residues. Per germline, CDR1 MNHEY and CDR2 SMNVEV (reference sequence). The trim removed 5 bases at V and 3 bases at J, leaving 11 bases unmatched.

The CDR3 reads CASSPQGQIYGYTF. CDR3 nucleotide sequence: TGCGCCAGCAGCCCACAGGGGCAGATCTATGGCTACACCTTC. The chain uses TRBV4-1 and TRBJ1-2; 7 bases agree with TRBD1. V shed 4 bases, J shed 4 bases, and the junction held 6 bases outside the gene matches. Germline CDR1 MGHRA, CDR2 YSYEKL. This CDR3 spans 14 amino acids.

The V call is TRBV19, the J call TRBJ2-7; perhaps TRBD2 as D (6 bases). V lost 3 bases to trimming and J lost 3 bases, with 12 bases between them. This CDR3 is 14 amino acids long. Germline values: CDR1 LNHDA, CDR2 SQIVND (reference sequence). The CDR3 DNA follows: TGTGCCAGTAGTATGCTGGGGGAGGACTACGAGCAGTACTTC. It yields the protein CASSMLGEDYEQYF.

The DNA of the CDR3 is TGTGCCAGCCTGCGGGGCAGGGAGAACACTGAAGCTTTCTTT. The encoded protein is CASLRGRENTEAFF. J is TRBJ1-1 and V is TRBV18, with D possibly TRBD1 on 5 matching bases. V dropped 8 bases and J dropped 1 base, with 14 bases sitting between them. In germline, CDR1 is KGHSH, CDR2 LQKENI. This CDR3 comprises 14 residues.

V usage is TRBV9 and J usage is TRBJ2-2, with 9 bases fitting TRBD1. Losses at the gene ends were 3 bases for V and 1 base for J; bases not matched to a gene: 4. This CDR3 spans 16 amino acids. Looked up from germline, CDR1 is SGDLS and CDR2 is YYNGEE. The DNA of the CDR3 is TGTGCCAGCAGCGCCAGACAGGGGGTGAACACCGGGGAGCTGTTTTTT. It codes for CASSARQGVNTGELFF.

The rearrangement links TRBV28 to TRBJ1-3; 7 positions agree with TRBD1. This CDR3 is built from 17 residues. CDR1 and CDR2 (germline): MDHEN, SYDVKM. The V gene end was trimmed by 7 bases and the J gene end by 0 bases; junction bases not matched to a gene: 12. The CDR3 protein is CASNLHTGASSGNTIYF. CDR3 DNA sequence: TGTGCCAGCAACCTTCACACAGGGGCTAGCTCTGGAAACACCATATATTTT.

This chain uses TRBV24-1 with TRBJ2-1, with a weak D call TRBD2 (6 bases). This CDR3 spans 15 amino acids. Germline V gene lookup returns CDR1 KGHDR and CDR2 SFDVKD. Between the trimmed V and J ends, which lost 9 bases and 4 bases, there was a span of 18 bases. The CDR3 coding sequence is TGTGCCACCTCAGGAGGGCCAGGACTATACAATGAGCAGTTCTTC. Translation gives CATSGGPGLYNEQFF.

The chain couples TRBV15 to TRBJ2-5; 9 positions agree with TRBD2. Germline V gives CDR1 LNHNV, CDR2 YYDKDF (reference sequence). The J segment lost 3 bases and the V segment lost 2 bases, leaving 4 bases of the junction unmatched. The CDR3 consists of 15 residues. The CDR3 region is CATSRTLAGEETQYF. The DNA for the CDR3 is TGTGCCACCAGCAGAACTTTAGCGGGAGAAGAGACCCAGTACTTC.

As for this clone: The sample carries other DNA sequences with the same CDR3. V gene TRBV7-9 combines with J gene TRBJ1-2; D not resolved. The V gene's germline CDR1 is SEHNR and CDR2 FQNEAQ (reference sequence). V dropped 5 bases and J dropped 4 bases, with 8 bases sitting between them. The CDR3 covers 12 residues. The CDR3 protein is CASSLNLYGYTF. The CDR3 DNA reads as TGTGCCAGCAGCCTAAACCTCTATGGCTACACCTTC.